This T cell receptor beta chain was retrieved from a study of blood T cell repertoires in COVID-19. For the study at large: Collection of acute and convalescent COVID-19 samples took place in the United States, Italy and Spain. T cells, B-cell-depleted T cells, or PBMCs supplied cDNA or gDNA.

This clone was found once. In the source study's methods: Using reference gene primer amplification, nucleated cell counts were estimated. Assay used: immunoSEQ multiplex PCR; TCRdb lists only in-frame clones, some missing. V and J calls and clone size come straight from that table; D and trimming were deduced from the DNA. The sample yields under 200,000 clones, around 82% seen once. Germline CDR1 and CDR2: GTSNPN and SVGIG (reference sequence). Trimming left V 2 bases short and J 9 bases short, with 13 bases between. The CDR3 is made up of 12 amino acids. The TCR comes from a woman of 80 years or more with acute or convalescent COVID-19. The sample comprised peripheral blood. The chain links TRBV30 to TRBJ1-2, with a tentative D call TRBD1 (5 bases). The CDR3 spells CAWSKGVGSYTF. The CDR3 nucleotides are TGTGCCTGGAGTAAAGGGGTGGGAAGCTACACCTTC.